One and the same sample provided the 6 T cell receptor beta chains below, sequenced in a study of PD-1 blockade in classical Hodgkin lymphoma. This table comes from immunoSEQ multiplex PCR, and its TCRdb copy is limited to in-frame clones, with some not included. This table has about 14,000 clones, around 80% appearing once. Every patient relapsed after autologous stem cell transplantation, and brentuximab vedotin exposure varied. The sequencing used peripheral blood mononuclear cells (PBMCs), collected at baseline. Receptor source: a human donor with classical Hodgkin lymphoma.

In the case of this clone: The junction shows a germline mismatch at one end, possibly a read error. V usage is TRBV27 and J usage is TRBJ2-2; no clear D. Germline V gene data show CDR1 as MNHEY and CDR2 as SMNVEV (reference sequence). The CDR3 loop spans 12 amino acids. The CDR3 spells CATSRVPGELFF. In DNA form, the CDR3 reads TGTGCCACCAGTCGAGTCCCCGGGGAGCTGTTTTTT.

The V and J genes are TRBV25-1 and TRBJ1-2; 8 positions agree with TRBD1. Germline trimming cut 6 bases from V and 7 bases from J; bases unmatched to any gene: 7. CDR1 MGHDK and CDR2 SYGVNS come from the germline V gene. This CDR3 comprises 13 residues. The CDR3 DNA sequence: TGTGCCAGCAGCCCCGACAGGGGAGGTGGCTACACCTTC. The encoded protein is CASSPDRGGGYTF.

This chain joins TRBV29-1 and TRBJ2-3, with 10 bases matching TRBD2. This CDR3 has 13 residues. The germline gives CDR1 SQVTM, CDR2 ANQGSEA. J was trimmed by 8 bases and V by 4 bases; bases with no gene match: 6. The CDR3 here is CSVGLAGGFTQYF. In DNA form, the CDR3 reads TGCAGCGTTGGGTTAGCGGGGGGTTTTACGCAGTATTTT.

Concerning this clone itself: It may be a read error: a sequence one base away is much more abundant. Other DNA sequences in the same sample also yield this CDR3. This chain joins TRBV27 and TRBJ1-2; D uncertain. V lost 5 bases to trimming and J lost 6 bases, with 10 bases between them. The V gene's germline CDR1 is MNHEY and CDR2 SMNVEV (reference sequence). CDR3 length: 12 amino acids. The CDR3 coding sequence is TGTGCCAGCAGTCTGGGAGGTCATGGCTACACCTTC. The encoded protein is CASSLGGHGYTF.

This clone was found once. This chain joins TRBV27 and TRBJ1-1; TRBD1 might be the D (5 bases). CDR1 and CDR2 from the germline V gene are MNHEY and SMNVEV (reference sequence). Trimming left V 8 bases short and J 8 bases short, with 15 bases between. CDR3 size: 12 residues. CDR3 in amino acids: CASLAGTLEAFF. In DNA form, the CDR3 reads TGTGCCAGCCTAGCCGGGACCTTAGAAGCTTTCTTT.

Worth noting for this clone: Because it lacks the conserved phenylalanine or tryptophan at the end, this CDR3 is likely a read error. No DNA is shown, since the ends of the CDR3 on it are uncertain; the CDR3 is the one TCRdb lists. The chain combines TRBV7-3 with TRBJ2-7. The CDR3 has 13 amino acids, counting both end residues. Germline CDR1 and CDR2: SGHTA and FQGTGA. CDR3: CASSPSSGLTPFN.